Listed below are T cell receptor beta chains from one sample, sequenced in a study of T cells in Graves' hyperthyroidism and ophthalmopathy. Using its own MiXCR run on the multiplex PCR reads, TCRdb lists one record per CDR3 protein. The data hold roughly 560,000 distinct CDR3 sequences, with about 14% observed a single time. Sequencing was done on a sample of blood. These receptor sequences come from a woman aged 40 to 50 with Graves' ophthalmopathy. CDR3s include the opening cysteine and the closing phenylalanine or tryptophan. Fields, in order: D gene, V gene, J gene, clone size, CDR3 protein, CDR3 DNA. The D gene is left open where the match is weak. The size field is filled for only some rows; it gives once, few, many or a size class.

D: TRBD1; V: TRBV6-5; J: TRBJ2-7; size: -; CDR3: CASSYQGVAYEQYF; DNA: TGTGCCAGCAGTTACCAGGGGGTAGCGTACGAGCAGTACTTC
D: -; V: TRBV28; J: TRBJ2-6; size: many; CDR3: CASSSDWPSGANVLTF; DNA: TGTGCCAGCAGTTCGGATTGGCCGTCTGGGGCCAACGTCCTGACTTTC
D: TRBD1; V: TRBV30; J: TRBJ1-1; size: many; CDR3: CAWSLQGAGTEAFF; DNA: TGTGCCTGGAGCCTTCAGGGGGCGGGAACTGAAGCTTTCTTT
D: -; V: TRBV6-2/TRBV6-3; J: TRBJ1-2; size: many; CDR3: CASSSSWSGGYTF; DNA: TGTGCCAGCAGTTCCTCCTGGTCGGGTGGCTACACCTTC
D: TRBD1; V: TRBV6-1; J: TRBJ1-1; size: many; CDR3: CASSEAGQGSTEAFF; DNA: TGTGCCAGCAGTGAAGCTGGACAGGGGTCTACTGAAGCTTTCTTT
D: -; V: TRBV10-3; J: TRBJ2-7; size: many; CDR3: CATMTSLGSYEQYF; DNA: TGTGCCACCATGACTAGTCTGGGATCCTACGAGCAGTACTTC
D: -; V: TRBV30; J: TRBJ1-1; size: many; CDR3: CAWSFPGTEAFF; DNA: TGTGCCTGGAGTTTCCCCGGCACTGAAGCTTTCTTT
D: -; V: TRBV27; J: TRBJ1-4; size: -; CDR3: CASSLSGGDEKLFF; DNA: TGTGCCAGCAGTTTATCCGGGGGCGATGAAAAACTGTTTTTT
D: -; V: TRBV2; J: TRBJ2-7; size: many; CDR3: CASSEEGFSYEQYF; DNA: TGTGCCAGCAGTGAAGAAGGGTTTTCCTACGAGCAGTACTTC
D: -; V: TRBV20-1; J: TRBJ2-2; size: -; CDR3: CSARRSANTGELFF; DNA: TGCAGTGCTAGAAGGTCCGCGAACACCGGGGAGCTGTTTTTT
D: -; V: TRBV12-3/TRBV12-4; J: TRBJ2-7; size: many; CDR3: CASSSQSPIQGRVYEQYF; DNA: TGTGCCAGCAGCTCTCAGAGTCCTATACAGGGGAGGGTGTACGAGCAGTACTTC
D: TRBD2; V: TRBV6-2/TRBV6-3; J: TRBJ2-2; size: -; CDR3: CAGSYSGRNTGELFF; DNA: TGTGCCGGCAGTTATAGCGGGAGGAACACCGGGGAGCTGTTTTTT
D: -; V: TRBV4-1; J: TRBJ1-1; size: -; CDR3: CASSPFGGATEAFF; DNA: TGCGCCAGCAGCCCGTTTGGGGGTGCCACTGAAGCTTTCTTT
D: -; V: TRBV11-1; J: TRBJ1-2; size: -; CDR3: CASSPSGGARGYGYTF; DNA: TGTGCCAGCAGCCCCAGTGGAGGGGCAAGGGGCTATGGCTACACCTTC
D: -; V: TRBV6-2/TRBV6-3; J: TRBJ2-7; size: many; CDR3: CASSYSDQLYNPRQYF; DNA: TGTGCCAGCAGTTACAGCGACCAGTTATATAACCCCAGGCAGTACTTC
D: -; V: TRBV6-5; J: TRBJ1-1; size: many; CDR3: CASRPGPNTEAFF; DNA: TGTGCCAGCAGGCCGGGGCCGAACACTGAAGCTTTCTTT
D: TRBD2; V: TRBV6-2/TRBV6-3; J: TRBJ2-7; size: -; CDR3: CASRGDSGRNEQYF; DNA: TGTGCCAGCAGAGGCGATAGCGGGCGGAACGAGCAGTACTTC
D: -; V: TRBV28; J: TRBJ1-2; size: many; CDR3: CASSRTMETAYGYTF; DNA: TGTGCCAGCAGTCGAACCATGGAGACGGCCTATGGCTACACCTTC
D: TRBD1; V: TRBV6-1; J: TRBJ2-4; size: -; CDR3: CASSEEGQGANIQYF; DNA: TGTGCCAGCAGTGAAGAGGGCCAGGGGGCAAACATTCAGTACTTC
D: -; V: TRBV6-5; J: TRBJ2-2; size: many; CDR3: CASSYSGAGATGELFF; DNA: TGTGCCAGCAGTTACTCGGGCGCAGGGGCCACCGGGGAGCTGTTTTTT
D: TRBD2; V: TRBV5-1; J: TRBJ2-1; size: few; CDR3: CASSPPLGRAFYNEQFF; DNA: TGCGCCAGCAGCCCCCCTCTCGGGAGGGCCTTCTACAATGAGCAGTTCTTC
D: -; V: TRBV12-3/TRBV12-4; J: TRBJ1-1; size: many; CDR3: CASSFDVMNTEAFF; DNA: TGTGCCAGCAGTTTTGACGTCATGAACACTGAAGCTTTCTTT
D: TRBD1; V: TRBV6-2/TRBV6-3; J: TRBJ2-5; size: many; CDR3: CASCDGQGIVLGETQYF; DNA: TGTGCCAGCTGTGACGGACAGGGGATCGTGTTGGGAGAGACCCAGTACTTC
D: -; V: TRBV7-3; J: TRBJ2-6; size: -; CDR3: CASSLLSIPSSGANVLTF; DNA: TGTGCCAGCAGCTTATTGTCAATACCAAGCTCTGGGGCCAACGTCCTGACTTTC
D: -; V: TRBV19; J: TRBJ2-7; size: few; CDR3: CASSIVRGAGFGEQYF; DNA: TGTGCCAGTAGTATAGTTCGGGGGGCAGGTTTCGGAGAGCAGTACTTC
D: TRBD2; V: TRBV30; J: TRBJ2-4; size: many; CDR3: CAWSAIAGGVIQYF; DNA: TGTGCCTGGAGTGCTATAGCGGGAGGGGTCATTCAGTACTTC
D: TRBD1; V: TRBV28; J: TRBJ1-2; size: -; CDR3: CASSLSQGWGYGYTF; DNA: TGTGCCAGCAGTTTATCACAGGGGTGGGGGTATGGCTACACCTTC
D: -; V: TRBV19; J: TRBJ2-5; size: many; CDR3: CASSTGIKETQYF; DNA: TGTGCCAGTAGTACAGGGATTAAAGAGACCCAGTACTTC
D: -; V: TRBV7-9; J: TRBJ1-1; size: -; CDR3: CASRSTGENTEAFF; DNA: TGTGCCAGCAGGTCTACAGGAGAAAACACTGAAGCTTTCTTT
D: TRBD2; V: TRBV11-3; J: TRBJ2-7; size: many; CDR3: CASSPGLAASYEQYF; DNA: TGTGCCAGCAGCCCCGGACTAGCGGCCTCCTACGAGCAGTACTTC
D: -; V: TRBV6-5; J: TRBJ2-7; size: -; CDR3: CASSYSTGSGYEQYF; DNA: TGTGCCAGCAGTTACTCCACGGGATCTGGGTACGAGCAGTACTTC
D: TRBD1; V: TRBV12-3/TRBV12-4; J: TRBJ2-7; size: -; CDR3: CASSLNLGTVKYF; DNA: TGTGCCAGCAGTTTAAATCTGGGGACAGTTAAATACTTC
D: TRBD1; V: TRBV19; J: TRBJ1-5; size: -; CDR3: CASTLEGGGAGGNQPQHF; DNA: TGTGCCAGTACCCTGGAGGGAGGGGGCGCCGGGGGCAATCAGCCCCAGCATTTT
D: TRBD1; V: TRBV12-3/TRBV12-4; J: TRBJ2-7; size: -; CDR3: CASSLPGQGGYEQYF; DNA: TGTGCCAGCAGTTTACCGGGACAGGGGGGGTACGAGCAGTACTTC
D: -; V: TRBV12-3/TRBV12-4; J: TRBJ1-1; size: -; CDR3: CASSPGGITEAFF; DNA: TGTGCCAGCAGCCCGGGGGGAATCACTGAAGCTTTCTTT
D: TRBD2; V: TRBV12-3/TRBV12-4; J: TRBJ2-3; size: many; CDR3: CATRTSGADTQYF; DNA: TGTGCCACCAGGACTAGCGGAGCAGATACGCAGTATTTT
D: -; V: TRBV5-6; J: TRBJ2-7; size: few; CDR3: CASQWGSSYEQYF; DNA: TGTGCCAGCCAGTGGGGATCCTCCTACGAGCAGTACTTC
D: -; V: TRBV30; J: TRBJ2-5; size: many; CDR3: CAWSVYPQRDEETQYF; DNA: TGTGCCTGGAGTGTATATCCTCAACGGGACGAAGAGACCCAGTACTTC
D: TRBD1; V: TRBV15; J: TRBJ2-1; size: many; CDR3: CATSREKVGVGQAYNEQFF; DNA: TGTGCCACCAGCAGAGAGAAAGTAGGGGTTGGACAGGCCTACAATGAGCAGTTCTTC
D: -; V: TRBV5-1; J: TRBJ2-5; size: -; CDR3: CASSLSPTETQYF; DNA: TGCGCCAGCAGCCTTAGCCCGACAGAGACCCAGTACTTC
D: -; V: TRBV28; J: TRBJ1-5; size: many; CDR3: CASRGMGRHQPQHF; DNA: TGTGCCAGCAGGGGTATGGGGAGGCATCAGCCCCAGCATTTT
D: -; V: TRBV29-1; J: TRBJ2-5; size: -; CDR3: CSVEEGRGFYEETQYF; DNA: TGCAGCGTTGAGGAAGGTCGGGGTTTTTACGAAGAGACCCAGTACTTC
D: -; V: TRBV11-3; J: TRBJ1-1; size: many; CDR3: CASSLESHEAFF; DNA: TGTGCCAGCAGCTTAGAGAGCCACGAAGCTTTCTTT
D: -; V: TRBV13; J: TRBJ1-1; size: many; CDR3: CASSLGTAWTEAFF; DNA: TGTGCCAGCAGCTTAGGTACAGCATGGACTGAAGCTTTCTTT
D: -; V: TRBV2; J: TRBJ1-5; size: many; CDR3: CASSEALQGYQPQHF; DNA: TGTGCCAGCAGTGAAGCGCTTCAGGGTTATCAGCCCCAGCATTTT
D: -; V: TRBV12-3/TRBV12-4; J: TRBJ1-5; size: many; CDR3: CASSFGGITSNQPQHF; DNA: TGTGCCAGCAGTTTCGGGGGAATAACTAGCAATCAGCCCCAGCATTTT
D: TRBD1; V: TRBV10-2; J: TRBJ1-5; size: few; CDR3: CASSGDRDRGNQPQHF; DNA: TGCGCCAGCAGTGGTGACAGGGACAGGGGCAATCAGCCCCAGCATTTT
D: -; V: TRBV6-2/TRBV6-3; J: TRBJ1-1; size: few; CDR3: CASSYSGGLLPEAFF; DNA: TGTGCCAGCAGTTACTCGGGTGGGTTACTTCCTGAAGCTTTCTTT
D: TRBD2; V: TRBV12-3/TRBV12-4; J: TRBJ2-5; size: many; CDR3: CASSSRLAGGQETQYF; DNA: TGTGCCAGCAGCTCCCGACTAGCGGGAGGCCAAGAGACCCAGTACTTC
D: TRBD1; V: TRBV12-3/TRBV12-4; J: TRBJ1-2; size: -; CDR3: CASRDPGTGALDGYTF; DNA: TGTGCCAGCAGAGACCCCGGGACAGGGGCGTTGGATGGCTACACCTTC
D: -; V: TRBV4-2; J: TRBJ2-7; size: few; CDR3: CASSQFSGLRYEQYF; DNA: TGTGCCAGCAGCCAATTCTCCGGGTTACGCTACGAGCAGTACTTC
D: -; V: TRBV12-3/TRBV12-4; J: TRBJ1-2; size: -; CDR3: CASSLLQANYGYTF; DNA: TGTGCCAGCAGTTTACTACAAGCTAACTATGGCTACACCTTC
D: TRBD1; V: TRBV2; J: TRBJ1-2; size: many; CDR3: CASIQGAGYGYTF; DNA: TGTGCCAGCATACAGGGGGCTGGCTATGGCTACACCTTC
D: -; V: TRBV4-2; J: TRBJ2-3; size: -; CDR3: CASSQGTSVGTDTQYF; DNA: TGTGCCAGCAGCCAAGGGACCTCCGTCGGCACAGATACGCAGTATTTT
D: TRBD1; V: TRBV12-3/TRBV12-4; J: TRBJ2-7; size: many; CDR3: CASSPAGQATYEQYF; DNA: TGTGCCAGCAGTCCCGCGGGACAGGCTACCTACGAGCAGTACTTC
D: -; V: TRBV6-2/TRBV6-3; J: TRBJ1-2; size: many; CDR3: CASRAYDGYTF; DNA: TGTGCCAGCAGGGCCTACGATGGCTACACCTTC